The 14 T cell receptor beta chains presented below share a single source sample, sequenced in a study of neurological immune-mediated disorders. TCRdb recomputed calls from the 5' RACE reads with MiXCR, one row per CDR3 protein. This table holds 50,000 or so distinct CDR3 sequences, roughly 24% found once. Sequencing was done on a sample of PBMCs. The receptor set was obtained from a woman in her sixties or seventies in good health.

This clonotype was observed at least ten times. The gene calls are TRBV29-1 and TRBJ2-1; 10 positions agree with TRBD2. This CDR3 contains 14 residues. The junction had 4 bases not matched to a gene; V was cut back by 6 bases and J by 2 bases. The germline V gene encodes CDR1 SQVTM and CDR2 ANQGSEA. The CDR3 bases are TGCAGCGTCACTAGCGGGATAGCCTACAATGAGCAGTTCTTC. Residues: CSVTSGIAYNEQFF.

This clonotype came up many times. This chain links TRBV5-1 with TRBJ2-6, with 8 bases fitting TRBD1. The CDR3 contains 17 residues. CDR1 and CDR2 (germline): SGHRS, YFSETQ. Trimming cost V 2 bases and J 0 bases; bases outside gene matches: 4. The CDR3: CASSFGQGSSGANVLTF. DNA for the CDR3: TGCGCCAGCAGCTTCGGACAGGGAAGCTCTGGGGCCAACGTCCTGACTTTC. Full variable domain (missing parts from reference TRBV5-1 and TRBJ2-6): KAGVTQTPRYLIKTRGQQVTLSCSPISGHRSVSWYQQTPGQGLQFLFEYFSETQRNKGNFPGRFSGRQFSNSRSEMNVSTLELGDSALYLCASSFGQGSSGANVLTFGAGSRLTVL.

This clonotype showed up many times. One end of the junction fails to match germline, which may point to a read error. V usage is TRBV27 and J usage is TRBJ1-5; D not certain. The CDR3 consists of 9 residues. CDR1 and CDR2 from the germline V gene are MNHEY and SMNVEV (reference sequence). CDR3 sequence: CASSQPQHF. In nucleotides, the CDR3 is TGTGCCAGCAGTCAGCCCCAGCATTTT.

The chain employs TRBV20-1 and TRBJ1-4, with D uncertain. The V end was cut by 1 base, the J end by 4 bases, with 10 bases between. Per germline, CDR1 DFQATT and CDR2 SNEGSKA (reference sequence). This CDR3 contains 14 residues. CDR3 DNA sequence: TGCAGTGCTAGAGTTTACAGCCTTAATGAAAAACTGTTTTTT. Translation gives CSARVYSLNEKLFF.

This clonotype came up many times. The V and J genes are TRBV20-1 and TRBJ1-1, with D uncertain. In germline, CDR1 is DFQATT, CDR2 SNEGSKA (reference sequence). The CDR3 has 12 residues. V lost 5 bases to trimming and J lost 4 bases, with 11 bases between them. CDR3 nucleotide sequence: TGCAGTGCTCTCGAGGGCCCCACTGAAGCTTTCTTT. Amino acids: CSALEGPTEAFF.

V and J are TRBV3-1 and TRBJ2-3, with D possibly being TRBD2 (7 bases). V lost 1 base and J 2 bases, leaving 19 bases between the germline ends. The CDR3 totals 18 residues. The germline gives CDR1 LGHDT, CDR2 YNNKEL (reference sequence). The CDR3 loop is CASSQAKFGGGLTDTQYF. The CDR3 DNA follows: TGTGCCAGCAGCCAAGCTAAGTTTGGCGGGGGCCTCACAGATACGCAGTATTTT.

In its sample, this clonotype was seen many times. The chain recombines TRBV12-3 or TRBV12-4 with TRBJ1-2, with D unresolved. The CDR3 is made up of 13 amino acids. Trimming stripped 6 bases from V and 7 bases from J, with 15 bases between. The CDR3 loop reads CASSAPNKGGYTF. CDR3 coding DNA: TGTGCCAGCAGCGCCCCAAACAAGGGTGGCTACACCTTC.

This rearrangement joins TRBV5-1 to TRBJ1-2, with TRBD1 matching 9 bases. CDR1 and CDR2 from the germline V gene are SGHRS and YFSETQ. CDR3 length equals 13 residues. Trimming cost V 4 bases and J 8 bases; bases outside gene matches: 6. CDR3 DNA: TGCGCCAGCAGCCCGACAGGGGGAGAAGGCTACACCTTC. Protein product: CASSPTGGEGYTF.

This clonotype turned up a few times. The rearrangement uses TRBV7-2 and TRBJ2-5, with D tentatively TRBD1 (6 bases). Trimming removed 1 base at V and 9 bases at J, with 12 bases between. Germline CDR1 reads SGHTA; CDR2 reads FQGNSA. The CDR3 is 13 amino acids. The DNA of the CDR3 is TGTGCCAGCAGCTTAGAAGGGGGTCGGGCCCAGTACTTC. Protein: CASSLEGGRAQYF.

This clonotype was found many times. A clone one base away is much larger, so this may be a read error. The chain is built from TRBV10-3 and TRBJ2-2; 9 bases map to TRBD2. The CDR3 is 15 amino acids. The germline V gene encodes CDR1 ENHRY and CDR2 SYGVKD. V dropped 7 bases and J dropped 3; count of bases not matched to a gene: 6. For the CDR3, the DNA is TGTGCCATCAATTGGCTAGCGGGACACACCGGGGAGCTGTTTTTT. Protein sequence: CAINWLAGHTGELFF.

V and J are TRBV20-1 and TRBJ2-3, with TRBD2 matching over 14 bases. Trimming removed 6 bases from V and 6 bases from J; junction bases left unmatched: 8. The CDR3 has 15 residues. Germline CDR1 is DFQATT and CDR2 is SNEGSKA (reference sequence). This CDR3 reads CSAGRLAGGPDTQYF. CDR3 nucleotide sequence: TGCAGTGCCGGACGACTAGCGGGGGGGCCTGATACGCAGTATTTT.

The chain couples TRBV4-2 to TRBJ2-7; 8 nucleotides match TRBD1. The CDR3 has 17 residues. V shed 4 bases, J shed 4 bases, and the junction held 15 bases outside the gene matches. Germline lookup yields CDR1 LGHNA and CDR2 YNFKEQ. The CDR3 DNA reads TGTGCCAGCAGCCCGGAGGTGCGGACAGGGACGATGTACGAGCAGTACTTC. Amino acids: CASSPEVRTGTMYEQYF.

This clonotype was detected ten times or more. This chain uses TRBV5-1 with TRBJ2-7, with 7 bases aligning to TRBD1. This CDR3 region has 14 residues. With V trimmed by 3 bases and J by 0 bases, 3 bases remained unmatched. Germline V gene data show CDR1 as SGHRS and CDR2 as YFSETQ. CDR3 amino acids: CASSSTGASYEQYF. CDR3 DNA sequence: TGCGCCAGCAGCTCCACAGGGGCCTCCTACGAGCAGTACTTC. Using reference TRBV5-1 and TRBJ2-7 for the parts outside the CDR3, the full variable domain is KAGVTQTPRYLIKTRGQQVTLSCSPISGHRSVSWYQQTPGQGLQFLFEYFSETQRNKGNFPGRFSGRQFSNSRSEMNVSTLELGDSALYLCASSSTGASYEQYFGPGTRLTVT.

This clonotype was seen a few times. The V gene is TRBV5-1, the J gene TRBJ2-1; 7 bases line up with TRBD1. The CDR3 extends over 16 amino acids. CDR1 and CDR2 from the germline V gene are SGHRS and YFSETQ. V gave up 1 base and J gave up 0 bases; unmatched junction bases: 4. The DNA of the CDR3 is TGCGCCAGCAGCTTGCAGGGGGTTAGCTCCTACAATGAGCAGTTCTTC. Encoded protein: CASSLQGVSSYNEQFF.